This T cell receptor (beta chain) originates from a study of blood T cells in healthy people across ages. Overall study findings and caveats: Among T cells, TCR beta diversity per million cells dropped roughly linearly as age rose.

Donors each provided 8 to 10 milliliters of peripheral blood. For this clonotype: The antigen remains undetermined.

PCR was performed a second time for about 7 to 12 cycles using a sample-barcoded 5' primer and a J-beta primer mix. MiXCR, applied by TCRdb to the 5' RACE reads, yields one record per CDR3 protein. The table records about a million distinct CDR3 sequences, 40% to 60% of them present only once. Trimming stripped 9 bases from V and 0 bases from J, with 10 bases between. The length of the CDR3 is 13 residues. The germline V gene encodes CDR1 KGHDR and CDR2 SFDVKD. Material: blood. This TCR came from a young man in good health. The V and J genes are TRBV24-1 and TRBJ1-2; D is perhaps TRBD1 (5 bases). CDR3 DNA: TGTGCCACCGATCGCAGGGCTAACTATGGCTACACCTTC. Protein product: CATDRRANYGYTF.